Presented here are 25 T cell receptor beta chains from one specimen sequenced in a study of blood T cell repertoires in COVID-19. Using immunoSEQ multiplex PCR, the repertoire was profiled, and TCRdb retains in-frame clones only, with some absent. This repertoire shows some 300,000 clones, 75% to 90% found once; its top ten account for just under 6.5%. Sample: peripheral blood. These receptors were obtained from a woman aged 45-65 years with COVID-19, enrolled during active disease.

In its sample, this clone was seen once. The DNA for the CDR3 is TGCGCCAGCAGCTTGGATGTAAGCACAGATACGCAGTATTTT. It specifies CASSLDVSTDTQYF. The rearrangement uses TRBV5-1 and TRBJ2-3; D remains unclear. The germline V gene has CDR1 SGHRS and CDR2 YFSETQ. The CDR3 loop spans 14 amino acids. The V and J ends lost 0 bases and 0 bases respectively, with 5 bases between them.

The CDR3 nucleotides read TGTGCCAGTAGTATAGATGGATCCCAGACTCTCGAAGCTTTCTTT. Encoded protein: CASSIDGSQTLEAFF. The J gene is TRBJ1-1, the V gene TRBV19; D gene ambiguous. Trimming took 0 bases from V and 8 from J, leaving 16 bases between them. CDR3 length: 15 residues. Germline lookup yields CDR1 LNHDA and CDR2 SQIVND (reference sequence).

This rearrangement joins TRBV6-1 to TRBJ2-1; TRBD2 matches 7 bases. In germline, CDR1 is MNHNS, CDR2 SASEGT. The CDR3 sequence is 16 residues long. The J segment lost 9 bases and the V segment lost 2 bases, leaving 13 bases of the junction unmatched. In DNA form, the CDR3 reads TGTGCCAGCAGTGAAAACAGGTCGGGAGGAAGAAGTGAGCAGTTCTTC. Its translation: CASSENRSGGRSEQFF.

J is TRBJ2-1 and V is TRBV19, with 9 bases that match TRBD2. The germline V gene has CDR1 LNHDA and CDR2 SQIVND (reference sequence). CDR3 length equals 16 residues. J gave up 0 bases and V 8 bases, and 8 bases lay outside the gene matches. CDR3: CASASGTGSSYNEQFF. CDR3 nucleotide sequence: TGTGCCAGTGCTAGCGGGACGGGGAGCTCCTACAATGAGCAGTTCTTC.

The chain carries TRBV12-3 or TRBV12-4 and TRBJ1-1; TRBD1 agrees at 7 bases. V gave up 6 bases and J gave up 6 bases; unmatched junction bases: 4. This CDR3 has 12 residues. The CDR3 is CASRIGTAEAFF. The CDR3 DNA sequence: TGTGCCAGCAGAATCGGGACAGCTGAAGCTTTCTTT.

This clone has only one observation. V usage is TRBV4-1 and J usage is TRBJ2-2; perhaps TRBD1 as D (5 bases). With 1 base removed from V and 6 bases from J, the gap between germline ends came to 12 bases. CDR1 and CDR2 from the germline V gene are MGHRA and YSYEKL. The CDR3 contains 15 residues. The CDR3 nucleotides are TGCGCCAGCAGCCAAGTACAACAGGACCCCGGGGAGCTGTTTTTT. Translated, it gives CASSQVQQDPGELFF.

The V gene is TRBV6-4, the J gene TRBJ2-5, with 7 nucleotides matching TRBD2. The CDR3 is 15 amino acids. Germline V gene lookup returns CDR1 MRHNA and CDR2 SNTAGT. V shed 3 bases, J shed 4 bases, and the junction held 8 bases outside the gene matches. CDR3 region: CASSEFGGSSETQYF. The DNA for the CDR3 is TGTGCCAGCAGTGAATTCGGGGGGAGTTCAGAGACCCAGTACTTC.

The rearrangement uses TRBV5-4 and TRBJ2-2; the match to TRBD2 covers 14 bases. CDR1 and CDR2 (germline): SGHNT, YYREEE (reference sequence). V shed 7 bases, J shed 3 bases, and the junction held 5 bases outside the gene matches. The CDR3 length is 16 residues. The CDR3 DNA reads TGTGCCAGCGGACTAGCGGGAGGCCGCGACACCGGGGAGCTGTTTTTT. Protein product: CASGLAGGRDTGELFF.

The V call is TRBV28, the J call TRBJ2-4, with 11 nucleotides matching TRBD1. CDR3 size: 15 residues. Germline V gene lookup returns CDR1 MDHEN and CDR2 SYDVKM. The junction had 3 bases not matched to a gene; V was cut back by 6 bases and J by 2 bases. This CDR3 is CASRDRGRPKNIQYF. The CDR3, as DNA: TGTGCCAGCAGGGACAGGGGGCGCCCCAAAAACATTCAGTACTTC.

The chain carries TRBV7-6 and TRBJ2-2; 11 nucleotides align to TRBD1. Germline CDR1 reads SGHVS; CDR2 reads FNYEAQ. This CDR3 comprises 20 residues. The junction had 17 bases not matched to a gene; V was cut back by 5 bases and J by 3 bases. The CDR3 DNA reads as TGTGCCAGCAGCCGAGGACAGGGGGCGTCGTCTAGCGGATACACCGGGGAGCTGTTTTTT. This translates into CASSRGQGASSSGYTGELFF.

This clone was counted a single time. The chain couples TRBV15 to TRBJ1-1; TRBD1 matches 8 bases. V shed 5 bases and J 3 bases; nucleotides not matched to a gene: 8. CDR3 length equals 15 residues. Germline V gene data show CDR1 as LNHNV and CDR2 as YYDKDF (reference sequence). CDR3 bases: TGTGCCACCAGCGGCTCGGACAGGGCGGACACTGAAGCTTTCTTT. This encodes CATSGSDRADTEAFF.

V and J are TRBV12-3 or TRBV12-4 and TRBJ1-1; D is perhaps TRBD1 (6 bases). The CDR3 totals 13 residues. V was clipped by 6 bases and J by 3 bases, with 11 bases between them. CDR3 nucleotides: TGTGCCAGCAGCTCCAGGGGTTACACTGAAGCTTTCTTT. Translation: CASSSRGYTEAFF.

J is TRBJ1-3 and V is TRBV29-1; weak D call: TRBD1 (6 bases). The CDR3 runs to 12 residues. Looked up from germline, CDR1 is SQVTM and CDR2 is ANQGSEA. Trimming left V 7 bases short and J 1 base short, with 8 bases between. CDR3 residues: CSGGHSGNTIYF. CDR3 nucleotide sequence: TGCAGCGGGGGACATTCTGGAAACACCATATATTTT.

A few counts support this clone. The rearrangement uses TRBV5-4 and TRBJ1-3; D possibly corresponds to TRBD1 (6 bases). CDR3 size: 15 residues. V lost 4 bases to trimming and J lost 0 bases, with 11 bases between them. CDR1 is SGHNT, CDR2 YYREEE, per germline (reference sequence). Here the CDR3 reads CASSIDRFSGNTIYF. CDR3 nucleotide sequence: TGTGCCAGCAGCATTGACAGGTTCTCTGGAAACACCATATATTTT. Variable domain in full (rest from reference TRBV5-4 and TRBJ1-3): ETGVTQSPTHLIKTRGQQVTLRCSSQSGHNTVSWYQQALGQGPQFIFQYYREEENGRGNFPPRFSGLQFPNYSSELNVNALELDDSALYLCASSIDRFSGNTIYFGEGSWLTVV.

The V call is TRBV24-1, the J call TRBJ1-2, with 7 nucleotides matching TRBD1. V lost 5 bases, J lost 8 bases, and 7 bases stayed unmatched. CDR1 and CDR2 (germline): KGHDR, SFDVKD. This CDR3 is built from 13 residues. The CDR3 is CATSVGGQVGYTF. DNA for the CDR3: TGTGCCACCAGTGTGGGAGGACAGGTGGGCTACACCTTC.

CDR3 nucleotide sequence: TGCGCCAGCAGCCAAGATGGGACAGCTAATTCACCCCTCCACTTT. It encodes CASSQDGTANSPLHF. J is TRBJ1-6 and V is TRBV4-3; TRBD1 aligns across 7 bases. The V gene end was trimmed by 0 bases and the J gene end by 6 bases; junction bases not matched to a gene: 2. Per the germline V gene, CDR1 is LGHNA and CDR2 is YSLEER. This CDR3 region has 15 residues.

The chain joins TRBV18 to TRBJ1-2, with 10 bases aligning to TRBD1. The V gene end was trimmed by 3 bases and the J gene end by 3 bases; junction bases not matched to a gene: 4. CDR1 and CDR2 from the germline V gene are KGHSH and LQKENI. This CDR3 has 15 residues. The CDR3 bases are TGTGCCAGCTCACCGGGACAGGGGAGGGACTATGGCTACACCTTC. This sequence encodes CASSPGQGRDYGYTF.

V is TRBV7-3 and J is TRBJ2-4; a possible D gene is TRBD1 (6 bases). Germline-derived CDR1 and CDR2 are SGHTA and FQGTGA. Trimming took 6 bases from V and 0 from J, leaving 15 bases between them. The CDR3 extends over 16 amino acids. CDR3 sequence (DNA): TGTGCCAGCAGTTACACAGGGCTGCTAGCCAAAAACATTCAGTACTTC. This translates into CASSYTGLLAKNIQYF.

This chain joins TRBV5-1 and TRBJ2-1; 10 bases match TRBD1. Germline trimming cut 0 bases from V and 8 bases from J; bases unmatched to any gene: 5. Germline V gives CDR1 SGHRS, CDR2 YFSETQ. The CDR3 is 15 amino acids. The CDR3 bases are TGCGCCAGCAGCTTGGCGGGACAGGGGTCCGATGAGCAGTTCTTC. It encodes CASSLAGQGSDEQFF. Looking up the rest from reference TRBV5-1 and TRBJ2-1 gives the full variable domain: KAGVTQTPRYLIKTRGQQVTLSCSPISGHRSVSWYQQTPGQGLQFLFEYFSETQRNKGNFPGRFSGRQFSNSRSEMNVSTLELGDSALYLCASSLAGQGSDEQFFGPGTRLTVL.

The chain carries TRBV7-2 and TRBJ2-7; 11 bases are shared with TRBD1. CDR1 is SGHTA and CDR2 is FQGNSA in the germline V gene. With 7 bases clipped from V and 7 bases from J, the junction kept 9 bases outside the gene matches. This CDR3 has 14 amino acids. In nucleotides, the CDR3 is TGTGCCAGCAATTTAGGACAGGGGGCGAAAGAGCAGTACTTC. Translation: CASNLGQGAKEQYF.

The chain employs TRBV27 and TRBJ1-5; TRBD1 is a possible D gene (5 bases). Germline V gene lookup returns CDR1 MNHEY and CDR2 SMNVEV (reference sequence). The length of the CDR3 is 14 residues. The V and J ends lost 3 bases and 6 bases respectively, with 12 bases between them. CDR3 bases: TGTGCCAGCAGTTTTGAGGGGCGGGGTCAGCCCCAGCATTTT. Translated, it gives CASSFEGRGQPQHF.

The chain recombines TRBV27 with TRBJ2-2; 9 positions match TRBD1. The germline gives CDR1 MNHEY, CDR2 SMNVEV (reference sequence). J lost 4 bases, V lost 8 bases, and 11 bases had no gene match. The CDR3 extends over 16 amino acids. CDR3 bases: TGTGCCAGCCGCCGACTTGGACAGGGGATCACCGGGGAGCTGTTTTTT. Amino acid sequence: CASRRLGQGITGELFF.

The V gene is TRBV4-1, the J gene TRBJ2-5; 7 bases are shared with TRBD1. This CDR3 contains 18 residues. The germline CDR1 and CDR2 sequences are MGHRA and YSYEKL. J was trimmed by 0 bases and V by 2 bases; bases with no gene match: 12. The CDR3 here is CASSQSGTDLNYQETQYF. The DNA of the CDR3 is TGCGCCAGCAGCCAATCCGGGACAGACCTCAATTACCAAGAGACCCAGTACTTC.

The chain is built from TRBV7-6 and TRBJ2-3; 7 bases match TRBD2. This CDR3 has 14 amino acids. Germline V gene sequence: CDR1 SGHVS, CDR2 FNYEAQ. V dropped 6 bases and J dropped 2; count of bases not matched to a gene: 5. The CDR3, as DNA: TGTGCCAGCAGGGGGGAGGGGAACACAGATACGCAGTATTTT. Amino acids: CASRGEGNTDTQYF.

The V gene is TRBV7-6, the J gene TRBJ2-5, with 7 bases lining up with TRBD2. Germline CDR1 SGHVS, CDR2 FNYEAQ. V was pared by 7 bases and J by 5 bases, with 13 bases of the junction left unmatched. The CDR3 has 15 residues. The CDR3: CASTMGGSLRETQYF. CDR3 sequence (DNA): TGTGCCAGCACCATGGGAGGGAGTCTCCGGGAGACCCAGTACTTC.